This TCR beta chain is from a study of PD-L1 blockade in urothelial cancer. Regarding the study as a whole: By 3 weeks, tumor-associated blood clones had expanded more in durable-benefit patients.

Details on this clone: The target antigen is unknown.

This CDR3 is built from 15 residues. Germline assignment: CDR1 SGHNT and CDR2 YYREEE (reference sequence). The junction had 3 bases not matched to a gene; V was cut back by 4 bases and J by 1 base. Time point reported: peripheral blood 6 weeks after treatment start. Metastatic or locally advanced urothelial carcinoma was present in the patients. Between 1 and 8 samples, pretreatment and on-treatment, were given by each patient. Method: immunoSEQ multiplex PCR; TCRdb's copy keeps in-frame clones and lacks some. The sample holds 30,000 or so clones, roughly nine tenths seen once. Sequencing was performed on PBMCs, taken around atezolizumab (anti-PD-L1) treatment. The clonotype originates from a man older than 75 with urothelial cancer. V is TRBV5-4 and J is TRBJ2-3; TRBD2 aligns across 10 bases. In nucleotides, the CDR3 is TGTGCCAGCAGCCGAGGGACTAGCGGCACAGATACGCAGTATTTT. Translated: CASSRGTSGTDTQYF.